This TCR beta chain was captured in a study of CD8+ T cells in alopecia areata. About the study: It was oral tofacitinib, at 5 to 10 mg twice daily, that treated patients received. General study findings and limits: Tofacitinib significantly brought down scalp clonality and expanded CD8+ clones among top 100. The study found that many expanded lesional clones persisted in scalp and blood during tofacitinib.

The treatment: oral pan-JAK inhibitor, 5-10 mg twice daily. Researchers picked out CD4+ and CD8+ T cells from PBMCs by sorting. Germline V CDR1 and CDR2: MGHRA, YSYEKL. The CDR3 contains 19 residues. V gave up 2 bases and J gave up 0 bases; unmatched junction bases: 8. cDNA serving as the sequencing template came from extracted, reverse transcribed RNA. Using immunoSEQ multiplex PCR, the repertoire was profiled, and TCRdb retains in-frame clones only, with some absent. This table has approximately 280,000 clones, over 45% appearing once. Turning to this clone: No antigen is known for it.

The TCR was taken from a human donor with alopecia areata. V and J are TRBV4-1 and TRBJ2-6; 9 bases agree with TRBD1. The sequenced sample was CD4+ T cells sorted from blood, obtained at week 24, from a patient treated with tofacitinib. CDR3 nucleotide sequence: TGCGCCAGCAGCCAACGTGGGACAGGGCAACTCTCTGGGGCCAACGTCCTGACTTTC. It codes for CASSQRGTGQLSGANVLTF.